This T cell receptor beta chain was captured by sequencing in a study of OX40 agonist ivuxolimab in advanced cancers. Study-level background: The costimulatory receptor OX40 (CD134) was targeted by ivuxolimab, a fully human IgG2 agonistic monoclonal antibody. The purpose of peripheral TCRbeta sequencing was to test whether ivuxolimab changed TCR sequence diversity and led to clonal T-cell expansion. Three dose-escalation patients achieved partial responses, one with hepatocellular carcinoma and two with cutaneous melanoma. The dose-escalation cohort was about 83% male with a mean age of about 58 years, ranging from 23 to 79. The monotherapy dose-escalation portion (N of about 49 patients) of the phase I ivuxolimab trial is reported in the paper. Prior anti-PD-1, anti-PD-L1 or anti-CTLA-4 therapy was permitted, and checkpoint inhibitors had been received by around 40% of dose-escalation patients. Of the 52 patients in dose escalation, approximately 20 had hepatocellular carcinoma, around 15 had melanoma, 9 had renal cell carcinoma and 9 had head and neck cancer. Intravenous ivuxolimab was administered to patients every 2 weeks at six dose levels: 0.01, 0.1, 0.3, 1.5, 3 and 10 mg/kg. Study-level results and caveats: In the 0.1-3.0 mg/kg groups, partial responders had among the lowest normalized peripheral clonal expansion, particularly in CD8+ T cells. After ivuxolimab, more expanded clones were found on average in CD8+ T cells than in CD4+ T cells. Low levels of normalized T-cell clonal expansion were also seen in some nonresponding patients. At doses from 0.1 to 3.0 mg/kg, clonal expansion was seen in both CD4+ and CD8+ blood T cells between baseline and week 6. Antigen specificity was not determined for the clonally expanded peripheral T cells.

As concerns this clone: There is no known antigen for this receptor. One base away there is no much larger clone; base qualities are not given.

The trial excluded patients who had a history of autoimmune disease or were on systemic immunosuppression. Peripheral blood for TCR sequencing was drawn from every dose cohort at baseline, at cycle 4 day 1 and at cycle 7 day 1. Samples came from an open-label, multicenter, first-in-human phase I dose-escalation trial of ivuxolimab. Adults with locally advanced or metastatic melanoma, renal cell carcinoma, hepatocellular carcinoma or head and neck squamous cell carcinoma were enrolled in the trial. Before TCR sequencing, CD4+ T cells and CD8+ T cells from peripheral blood were sorted into separate populations. There are 16 amino acids in the CDR3, from cysteine to phenylalanine inclusive. Of the read, only the CDR3 DNA is kept; its 48 bases are in frame from base 1. Based on the germline V gene, the CDR1 and CDR2 sequences are SGHTA and FQGTGA. Clipping removes 6 bases from V and 6 bases from J, with 13 as the unmatched junction base count.

To sequence the TCRbeta CDR3 region, genomic DNA was isolated from the sorted cells. TCRbeta CDR3 regions were sequenced using the immunoSEQ Assay. Entries here come from immuneACCESS through TCRdb and include only in-frame sequences with V and J called. Some clones fail to appear in such tables; in the studies checked, an unresolved V gene covers under half of the shortfall, and the cause of the remainder is unknown. This sample lists around 70,000 clones; approximately 84% were detected once. The ten largest clones represent roughly 7% of the sample. This receptor was taken from an adult with an advanced solid tumor such as melanoma, head and neck, liver or kidney cancer. Rearrangement joined TRBV7-3 to TRBJ2-1; 8 junctional bases match TRBD2. This specimen was CD4+ or CD8+ T cells sorted from blood, taken in a trial of the OX40 agonist ivuxolimab. The CDR3 corresponds to CASSRRRLAGINEQFF. The DNA sequence reads TGTGCCAGCAGTCGACGGCGGCTAGCGGGTATCAATGAGCAGTTCTTC. Supplemented by the reference TRBV7-3 and TRBJ2-1 proteins around the CDR3, the complete variable domain is GAGVSQTPSNKVTEKGKYVELRCDPISGHTALYWYRQSLGQGPEFLIYFQGTGAADDSGLPNDRFFAVRPEGSVSTLKIQRTERGDSAVYLCASSRRRLAGINEQFFGPGTRLTVL.